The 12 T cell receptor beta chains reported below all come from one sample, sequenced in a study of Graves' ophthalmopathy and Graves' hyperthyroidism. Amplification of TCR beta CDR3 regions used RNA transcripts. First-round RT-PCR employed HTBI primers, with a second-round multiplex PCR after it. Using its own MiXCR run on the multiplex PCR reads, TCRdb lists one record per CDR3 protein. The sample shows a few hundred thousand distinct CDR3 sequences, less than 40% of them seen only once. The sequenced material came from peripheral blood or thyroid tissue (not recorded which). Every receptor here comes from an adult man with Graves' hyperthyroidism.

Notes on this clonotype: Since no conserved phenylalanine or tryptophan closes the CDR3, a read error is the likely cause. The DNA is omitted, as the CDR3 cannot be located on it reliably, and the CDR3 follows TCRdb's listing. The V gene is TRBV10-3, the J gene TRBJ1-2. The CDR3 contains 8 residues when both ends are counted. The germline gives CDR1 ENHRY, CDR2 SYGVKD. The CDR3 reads CAISESER.

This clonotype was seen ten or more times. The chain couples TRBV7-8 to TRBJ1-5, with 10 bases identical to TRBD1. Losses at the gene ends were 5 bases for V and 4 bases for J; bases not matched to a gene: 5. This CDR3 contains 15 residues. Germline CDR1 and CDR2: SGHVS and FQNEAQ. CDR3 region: CASSRGQGGNQPQHF. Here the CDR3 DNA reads TGTGCCAGCAGCAGAGGACAGGGGGGAAATCAGCCCCAGCATTTT.

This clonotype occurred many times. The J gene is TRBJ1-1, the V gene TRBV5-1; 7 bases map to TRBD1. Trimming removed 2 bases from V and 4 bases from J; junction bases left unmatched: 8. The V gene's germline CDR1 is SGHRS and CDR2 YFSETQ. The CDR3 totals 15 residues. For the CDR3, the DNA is TGCGCCAGCAGCTTAGAGGGGGCTTTGAGCACTGAAGCTTTCTTT. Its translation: CASSLEGALSTEAFF.

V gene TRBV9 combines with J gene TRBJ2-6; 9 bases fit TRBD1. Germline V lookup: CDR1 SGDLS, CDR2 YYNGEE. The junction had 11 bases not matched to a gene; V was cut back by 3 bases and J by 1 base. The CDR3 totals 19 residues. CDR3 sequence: CASSGKAGTGLSGANVLTF. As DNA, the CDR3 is TGTGCCAGCAGCGGAAAAGCGGGGACAGGGCTTTCTGGGGCCAACGTCCTGACTTTC. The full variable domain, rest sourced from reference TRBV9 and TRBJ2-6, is DSGVTQTPKHLITATGQRVTLRCSPRSGDLSVYWYQQSLDQGLQFLIQYYNGEERAKGNILERFSAQQFPDLHSELNLSSLELGDSALYFCASSGKAGTGLSGANVLTFGAGSRLTVL.

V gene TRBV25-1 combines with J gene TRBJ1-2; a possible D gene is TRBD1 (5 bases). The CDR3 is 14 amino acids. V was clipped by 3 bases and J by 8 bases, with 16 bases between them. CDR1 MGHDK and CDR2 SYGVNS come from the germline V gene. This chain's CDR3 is CASSDPPGQLGYTF. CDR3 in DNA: TGTGCCAGCAGTGACCCACCGGGGCAGTTGGGCTACACCTTC.

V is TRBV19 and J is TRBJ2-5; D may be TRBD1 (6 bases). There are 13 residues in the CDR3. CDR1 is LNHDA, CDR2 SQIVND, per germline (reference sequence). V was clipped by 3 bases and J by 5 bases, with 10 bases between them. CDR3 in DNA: TGTGCCAGTAGTATGTTCGGACAGGAGACCCAGTACTTC. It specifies CASSMFGQETQYF.

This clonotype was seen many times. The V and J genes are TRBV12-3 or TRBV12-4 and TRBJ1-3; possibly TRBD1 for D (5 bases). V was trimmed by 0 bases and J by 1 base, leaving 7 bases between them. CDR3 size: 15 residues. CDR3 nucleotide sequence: TGTGCCAGCAGTTTAGCTTCAGGGTCTGGAAACACCATATATTTT. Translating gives CASSLASGSGNTIYF.

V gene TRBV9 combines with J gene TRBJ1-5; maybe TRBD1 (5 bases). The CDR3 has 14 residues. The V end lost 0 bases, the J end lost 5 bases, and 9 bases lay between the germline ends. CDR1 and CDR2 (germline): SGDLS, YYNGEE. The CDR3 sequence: CASSVVGADQPQHF. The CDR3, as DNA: TGTGCCAGCAGCGTAGTAGGGGCAGATCAGCCCCAGCATTTT.

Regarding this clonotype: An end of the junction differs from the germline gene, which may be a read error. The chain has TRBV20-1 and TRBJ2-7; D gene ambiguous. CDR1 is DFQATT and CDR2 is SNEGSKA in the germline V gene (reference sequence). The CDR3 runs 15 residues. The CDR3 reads CSVREGITAACEQYF. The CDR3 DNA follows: TGCAGTGTTAGAGAAGGGATAACAGCTGCCTGCGAGCAGTACTTC.

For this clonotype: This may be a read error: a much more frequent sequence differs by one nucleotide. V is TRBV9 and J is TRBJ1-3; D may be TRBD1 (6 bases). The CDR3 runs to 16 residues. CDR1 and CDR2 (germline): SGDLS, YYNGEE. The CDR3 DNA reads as TGTGCCAGCAGCGTAGAACAGGGAGGACCTGGAAACATCATATATTTT. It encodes CASSVEQGGPGNIIYF.

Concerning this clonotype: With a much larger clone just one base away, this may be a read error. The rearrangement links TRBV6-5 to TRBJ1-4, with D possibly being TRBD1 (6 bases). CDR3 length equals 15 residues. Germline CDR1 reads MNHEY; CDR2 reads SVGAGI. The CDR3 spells CASSITRGANEKLLF. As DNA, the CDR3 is TGTGCCAGCAGTATCACCAGGGGAGCTAATGAAAAACTGCTTTTT.

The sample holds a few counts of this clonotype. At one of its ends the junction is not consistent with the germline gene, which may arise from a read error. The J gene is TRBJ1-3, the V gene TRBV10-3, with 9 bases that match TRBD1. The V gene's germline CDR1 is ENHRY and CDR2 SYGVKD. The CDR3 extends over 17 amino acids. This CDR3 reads CASSVYGDRASGNTIYF. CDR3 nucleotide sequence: TGTGCCAGCAGTGTATACGGGGACAGGGCCTCTGGAAACACCATATATTTT.